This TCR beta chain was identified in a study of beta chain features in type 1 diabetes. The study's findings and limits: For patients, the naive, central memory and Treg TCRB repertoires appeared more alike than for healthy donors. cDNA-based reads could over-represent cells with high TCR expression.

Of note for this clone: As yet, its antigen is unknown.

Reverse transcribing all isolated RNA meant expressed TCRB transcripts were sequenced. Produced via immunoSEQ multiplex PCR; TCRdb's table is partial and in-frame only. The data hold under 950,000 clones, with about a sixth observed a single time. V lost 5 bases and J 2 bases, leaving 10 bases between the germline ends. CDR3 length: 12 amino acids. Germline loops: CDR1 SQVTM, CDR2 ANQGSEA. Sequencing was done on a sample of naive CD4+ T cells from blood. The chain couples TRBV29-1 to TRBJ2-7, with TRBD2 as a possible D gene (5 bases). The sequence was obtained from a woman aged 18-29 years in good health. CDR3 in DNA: TGCAGCGTTCTCAACGGGGCCTACGAGCAGTACTTC. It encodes CSVLNGAYEQYF.